These 6 T cell receptor beta chains share one sample of origin, sequenced in a study of blood T cell repertoires in COVID-19. Profiled with immunoSEQ multiplex PCR; TCRdb holds only in-frame clones, not every one. The sample consists of about 210,000 clones, roughly 85% of them appearing once. Material: PBMCs or T cells enriched from blood (not recorded which). These receptors came from a middle-aged woman with acute COVID-19.

The J gene is TRBJ1-2, the V gene TRBV12-3 or TRBV12-4, with no clear D. V gave up 6 bases and J gave up 11 bases, with 16 bases separating them. The CDR3 spans 12 residues. The CDR3 DNA sequence: TGTGCCAGCAGCTACTCTGGGGAGGGATACACCTTC. This codes for CASSYSGEGYTF.

The CDR3, as DNA: TGTGCCAGCAGTTTTCAACGGAACTATGGCTACACCTTC. The encoded protein is CASSFQRNYGYTF. The genes are TRBV28 and TRBJ1-2, with no clear D. The V end lost 3 bases, the J end lost 2 bases, and 7 bases lay between the germline ends. Germline V gives CDR1 MDHEN, CDR2 SYDVKM. The CDR3 sequence is 13 residues long.

The rearrangement uses TRBV28 and TRBJ2-7, with TRBD2 matching 10 bases. The CDR3 consists of 13 residues. CDR1 MDHEN and CDR2 SYDVKM come from the germline V gene. Losses at the gene ends were 9 bases for V and 3 bases for J; bases not matched to a gene: 5. For the CDR3, the DNA is TGTGCCAGTTCTAGCGGGAGTATCTACGAGCAGTACTTC. Translation gives CASSSGSIYEQYF.

The rearrangement joins TRBV29-1 to TRBJ2-1, with D maybe TRBD1 (6 bases). Per germline, CDR1 SQVTM and CDR2 ANQGSEA. The CDR3 runs to 12 residues. Trimming left V 0 bases short and J 7 bases short, with 7 bases between. The CDR3 protein is CSVEERGNEQFF. For the CDR3, the DNA is TGCAGCGTTGAAGAAAGGGGGAATGAGCAGTTCTTC.

The chain uses TRBV6-5 and TRBJ1-5, with 8 positions matching TRBD1. Per the germline V gene, CDR1 is MNHEY and CDR2 is SVGAGI. The CDR3 spans 13 residues. V gave up 6 bases and J gave up 9 bases; unmatched junction bases: 7. The CDR3: CASSSGQGAPQHF. The CDR3 DNA sequence: TGTGCCAGCAGCTCAGGACAGGGCGCGCCCCAGCATTTT.

The rearrangement joins TRBV5-8 to TRBJ1-6; possible D gene TRBD1, 5 bases. The germline CDR1 and CDR2 sequences are SGHTS and YDEGEE. V lost 0 bases to trimming and J lost 7 bases, with 14 bases between them. The CDR3 totals 16 residues. This CDR3 reads CASSLGGGARNSPLHF. CDR3 DNA sequence: TGTGCCAGCAGCTTGGGTGGAGGGGCCCGCAATTCACCCCTCCACTTT.